This section outlines one TCR beta chain sequence together with its context. Its specificity is not known. The data originate from a study of T cell responses to AZD1222 COVID-19 vaccine. About the study: Pooling of second doses given at about 4 or about 12 weeks was done.

Findings and limits, study-wide: Spike-specific TCR breadth and depth were elevated following two AZD1222 doses. The donor cohort was predominantly white British with a female majority, and clonal diversity may have been underestimated. Across the whole spike, CD4 TCRs peaked at regions 160-218 and 743-854.

The method was immunoSEQ multiplex PCR; TCRdb's version includes in-frame clones alone and lacks a portion of them. Of about 110,000 clones in the sample, around 89% are singletons; the top ten hold about 4.9%. This CDR3 region has 15 residues. Looked up from germline, CDR1 is SGHRS and CDR2 is YFSETQ. The V gene lost 1 base and the J gene lost 4 bases, with 13 bases spanning the gap. This TCR came from an adult in good health. V usage is TRBV5-1 and J usage is TRBJ2-3; the D gene is possibly TRBD2 (7 bases). The sequences come from peripheral blood, collected on day 0 of AZD1222 vaccination. This CDR3 reads CASSLRAGASDTQYF. Here the CDR3 DNA reads TGCGCCAGCAGCTTGAGGGCGGGGGCGTCAGATACGCAGTATTTT. The entire variable domain, with the rest obtained from reference TRBV5-1 and TRBJ2-3, is as follows: KAGVTQTPRYLIKTRGQQVTLSCSPISGHRSVSWYQQTPGQGLQFLFEYFSETQRNKGNFPGRFSGRQFSNSRSEMNVSTLELGDSALYLCASSLRAGASDTQYFGPGTRLTVL.